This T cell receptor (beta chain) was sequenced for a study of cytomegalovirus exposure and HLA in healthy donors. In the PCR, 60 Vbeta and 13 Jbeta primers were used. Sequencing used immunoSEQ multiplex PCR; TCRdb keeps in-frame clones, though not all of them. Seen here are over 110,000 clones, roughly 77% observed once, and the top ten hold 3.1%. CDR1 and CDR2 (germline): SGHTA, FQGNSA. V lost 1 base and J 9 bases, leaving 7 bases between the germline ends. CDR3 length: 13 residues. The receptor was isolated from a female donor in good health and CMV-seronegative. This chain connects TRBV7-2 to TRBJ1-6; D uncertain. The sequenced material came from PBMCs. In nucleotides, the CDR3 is TGTGCCAGCAGCTTAGTTAGGAGTTCACCCCTCCACTTT. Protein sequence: CASSLVRSSPLHF.